The present T cell receptor (beta chain) was sequenced within a study of T-cell memory formation after mild COVID-19 (dated by TCRdb to about 2021). About the study as a whole: TCR sequence clusters from the two donors were found to be largely donor specific. In a couple of donors, T-cell clones that expanded and contracted after mild COVID-19 were tracked by sequencing TCRalpha and TCRbeta repertoires over time. Two young, previously healthy adult volunteers made up the cohort, one male and one female.

For sequencing, an Illumina NovaSeq 6000 was employed. TCRalpha and TCRbeta cDNA libraries were constructed by 5'RACE with constant-segment primers, with sample barcodes and unique molecular identifiers being introduced. RNA was extracted from every sample with Trizol reagent. The libraries were amplified in two PCR steps, and the second step added a second sample barcode and Illumina TruSeq adapters. Libraries were sequenced on an Illumina NovaSeq with 2 x 150 bp paired-end reads. For the original study's pipeline: Demultiplexing of reads and collapsing into UMI-guided consensus sequences were performed with migec v1.2.7. Using mixcr v2.1.11, UMI consensuses were aligned to TRA and TRB V and J templates and then assembled into clonotypes. Clonotypes were classified as expanded or contracted when called significant by both edgeR and NoisET, with noise models trained on biological replicates. For edgeR calls, the thresholds were a false discovery rate-adjusted p below 0.01 and a log2 fold-change of 1. As an exploratory analysis of dynamics, max-normalized trajectories of the 1000 most abundant clonotypes were examined with PCA combined with hierarchical clustering. The CD4 or CD8 phenotype of responding clones was assigned using the separately sequenced CD4+ and CD8+ repertoires. The raw public reads went through TCRdb reprocessing: fastp at Q25, MiXCR clone calling, in-frame beta chains kept. Each CDR3 protein gets just one entry, which takes the most common genes and DNA from the rows behind it. These V and J calls originate from TCRdb's pipeline instead of the authors' own analysis. The sample table shows about 420,000 distinct CDR3 sequences, and 20% to 30% are seen once. Together, the top ten hold less than 15% of the sample.

What the study reported, not specific to this receptor: From day 15 to 85, contracting clones showed balanced CD4/CD8 phenotypes, whereas a second wave of clones that expanded from day 15 to 37 leaned towards CD4+. The study covered only two mild cases, and larger cohorts including severe cases with pre-infection samples were considered necessary. The detection of some responding clones in pre-infection memory suggests that pre-existing cross-reactive memory T cells joined the SARS-CoV-2 response. Contracting CD4+ clones were found mainly in CM and EM memory subsets, while CD8+ clones were enriched in EMRA. SARS-CoV-2 specificity of the second-wave clones peaking on day 37 was not confirmed.

PBMCs were isolated by Ficoll-Paque density gradient centrifugation. CDR1 SSHAT and CDR2 FNYEAQ were looked up in the germline V gene (reference sequence). V gives up 6 bases and J gives up 3 bases, and the segment between their germline ends measures 11 bases. Reading from cysteine to phenylalanine, the CDR3 counts 14 amino acids. Of the read, only the CDR3 DNA is kept; its 42 bases are in frame from base 1. About this clonotype itself: Its antigen has not been determined. Per-nucleotide qualities are absent, and no much larger clonotype sits a single base away.

The V gene is TRBV7-7 and the J gene is TRBJ2-2; the D gene is perhaps TRBD1, from 5 matching bases. Sample: PBMCs or a T cell subset sorted from them (not recorded which). The clonotype comes from an adult woman who had mild COVID-19 (a few samples of this study predate the infection). The sample titles of this study are shuffled in the database, so cell type and time point are left out; the donor was told from shared clones. The DNA sequence reads TGTGCCAGCAGACCCGACAGTTACACCGGGGAGCTGTTTTTT. The resulting protein is CASRPDSYTGELFF.